This T cell receptor beta chain appears in the sequencing data of a study of blood T cells in healthy people across ages. Study context: Template switching retrieved approximately one barcoded beta molecule for each two T cells. Study-wide results and limits: Roughly linear declines in TCR beta diversity per million T cells occurred with age.

With respect to this clonotype: Its antigen is undetermined.

Every sample yielded at least 6.5 million isolated PBMCs. Germline loops: CDR1 SQVTM, CDR2 ANQGSEA. The CDR3 has 15 amino acids. The V gene lost 5 bases and the J gene lost 1 base, with 12 bases spanning the gap. Together with a sample-barcoded 5' primer, a J-beta primer mix was included in a second PCR lasting about 7 to 12 cycles. Sequencing recovered at least 3 million CDR3-containing paired-end reads from each sample. TCRdb called the 5' RACE reads again in MiXCR, with one record for every CDR3 protein. The data contain fewer than 950,000 distinct CDR3 sequences, around half of them seen just once; the ten biggest clones take up approximately 40%.

The TCR comes from an elderly man in good health. The J gene is TRBJ2-6, the V gene TRBV29-1; the D gene is possibly TRBD1 (7 bases). Sequencing input: blood. This chain's CDR3 is CSVTGAGSGANVLTF. DNA for the CDR3: TGCAGCGTTACAGGGGCGGGATCTGGGGCCAACGTCCTGACTTTC.